These 29 T cell receptor beta chains originate from one sample sequenced in a study of regulatory dendritic cells for organ transplantation. Assay: immunoSEQ multiplex PCR; the TCRdb copy retains only in-frame clones and omits some. The sample contains fewer than 12,000 clones, 72% of which appear only once. The sample was memory CD8+ T cells from blood. Regarding subset: CD45RO+ memory T cells. The origin of the receptors is a human donor in good health.

The gene calls are TRBV9 and TRBJ1-2, with unresolved D. With 3 bases removed from V and 6 bases from J, the gap between germline ends came to 21 bases. CDR3 length: 16 amino acids. In germline, CDR1 is SGDLS, CDR2 YYNGEE. The CDR3 loop reads CASSARFYNRENGYTF. The CDR3 DNA follows: TGTGCCAGCAGCGCCCGGTTCTACAATAGGGAGAATGGCTACACCTTC.

The chain recombines TRBV5-5 with TRBJ1-4; 8 bases match TRBD1. CDR1 is SGHKS, CDR2 YYEKEE, per germline (reference sequence). V was pared by 4 bases and J by 5 bases, with 13 bases of the junction left unmatched. CDR3 length: 17 amino acids. In DNA, the CDR3 is TGTGCCAGCAGCCGAAGGACAGGGTCGATCCTCAATGAAAAACTGTTTTTT. The encoded protein is CASSRRTGSILNEKLFF.

The chain employs TRBV4-2 and TRBJ2-7; the match to TRBD2 covers 9 bases. The CDR3 has 15 amino acids. The germline V gene has CDR1 LGHNA and CDR2 YNFKEQ. Unmatched junction bases numbered 10, after V lost 5 bases and J lost 5 bases. The CDR3 DNA sequence: TGTGCCAGCAGCAGTCGGCAGGTAGCGGGAGACGAGCAGTACTTC. Its protein is CASSSRQVAGDEQYF.

This sequence joins TRBV9 and TRBJ2-7, with D hard to call. The CDR3 is made up of 14 amino acids. Germline-derived CDR1 and CDR2 are SGDLS and YYNGEE. Trimming left V 3 bases short and J 2 bases short, with 12 bases between. The CDR3 sequence is CASSAGGVAYEQYF. CDR3 nucleotides: TGTGCCAGCAGCGCTGGTGGGGTGGCCTACGAGCAGTACTTC.

The chain joins TRBV4-3 to TRBJ1-4; TRBD1 might be the D (6 bases). Per the germline V gene, CDR1 is LGHNA and CDR2 is YSLEER. The CDR3 has 14 residues. The ends were cut back, 3 bases at V and 7 bases at J, with 12 bases in the middle. CDR3 DNA sequence: TGCGCCAGCAGCCACAGGGGTTCGGGTGAAAAACTGTTTTTT. Residues: CASSHRGSGEKLFF.

The chain uses TRBV18 and TRBJ1-2; D remains unclear. This CDR3 has 14 residues. In germline, CDR1 is KGHSH, CDR2 LQKENI. The V and J ends lost 3 bases and 6 bases respectively, with 14 bases between them. The CDR3 spells CASSPQDFSDGYTF. As DNA, the CDR3 is TGTGCCAGCTCACCCCAGGACTTCTCCGATGGCTACACCTTC. The complete variable domain, with remaining parts taken from reference TRBV18 and TRBJ1-2, reads NAGVMQNPRHLVRRRGQEARLRCSPMKGHSHVYWYRQLPEEGLKFMVYLQKENIIDESGMPKERFSAEFPKEGPSILRIQQVVRGDSAAYFCASSPQDFSDGYTFGSGTRLTVV.

This chain connects TRBV7-4 to TRBJ1-1; weak D call: TRBD1 (5 bases). CDR3 size: 13 residues. Germline V gene sequence: CDR1 SGHVT, CDR2 SQSDAQ. V shed 7 bases and J shed 8 bases, with 17 bases lying between them. The CDR3, as DNA: TGTGCCAGCATCCCCCCTGGGGGGGTAGAAGCTTTCTTT. Protein product: CASIPPGGVEAFF.

This clone was counted once. The CDR3: CASSEGFHEQYF. CDR3 in DNA: TGTGCCAGCAGTGAAGGATTCCACGAGCAGTACTTC. This chain uses TRBV6-1 with TRBJ2-7; D remains unclear. Per germline, CDR1 MNHNS and CDR2 SASEGT. The CDR3 sequence is 12 residues long. The V gene lost 1 base and the J gene lost 5 bases, with 6 bases spanning the gap.

The V call is TRBV6-5, the J call TRBJ2-7; tentatively, D is TRBD1 or TRBD2 (5 bases each). Germline-derived CDR1 and CDR2 are MNHEY and SVGAGI. V lost 6 bases to trimming and J lost 2 bases, with 14 bases between them. The length of the CDR3 is 14 residues. DNA of the CDR3: TGTGCCAGCAGCTCCGGGACGGTTACCTACGAGCAGTACTTC. This encodes CASSSGTVTYEQYF.

V usage is TRBV7-9 and J usage is TRBJ1-4, with 9 bases matching TRBD1. This CDR3 has 15 amino acids. Germline lookup yields CDR1 SEHNR and CDR2 FQNEAQ (reference sequence). Trimming cost V 4 bases and J 4 bases; bases outside gene matches: 4. The CDR3 reads CASSSRDRDNEKLFF. For the CDR3, the DNA is TGTGCCAGCAGCTCCCGGGACAGGGATAATGAAAAACTGTTTTTT.

This chain uses TRBV9 with TRBJ2-1; perhaps TRBD1 as D (6 bases). This CDR3 has 14 residues. Germline V gene sequence: CDR1 SGDLS, CDR2 YYNGEE. V lost 3 bases to trimming and J lost 3 bases, with 10 bases between them. CDR3 residues: CASSAGHDYNEQFF. CDR3 coding DNA: TGTGCCAGCAGCGCGGGACACGACTACAATGAGCAGTTCTTC.

This clone appeared a few times. The chain joins TRBV15 to TRBJ2-5; 9 nucleotides align to TRBD2. V lost 1 base to trimming and J lost 6 bases; unmatched junction nucleotides: 9. This CDR3 is built from 16 residues. CDR1 and CDR2 (germline): LNHNV, YYDKDF (reference sequence). The CDR3, as DNA: TGTGCCACCAGCAGAGGGCGGGAGGGCCCTTTTCAGACCCAGTACTTC. Translation gives CATSRGREGPFQTQYF. Full variable domain (outside the CDR3, taken from reference TRBV15 and TRBJ2-5): DAMVIQNPRYQVTQFGKPVTLSCSQTLNHNVMYWYQQKSSQAPKLLFHYYDKDFNNEADTPDNFQSRRPNTSFCFLDIRSPGLGDTAMYLCATSRGREGPFQTQYFGPGTRLLVL.

This chain uses TRBV15 with TRBJ2-5, with D perhaps matching TRBD1 or TRBD2 (5 bases each). Germline V lookup: CDR1 LNHNV, CDR2 YYDKDF (reference sequence). The CDR3 is made up of 14 amino acids. Deletions cut 1 base from V and 2 bases from J, with 8 bases between. The CDR3 sequence: CATSRVGDQETQYF. Written as DNA, the CDR3 is TGTGCCACCAGCAGAGTGGGGGATCAAGAGACCCAGTACTTC.

This clone was counted a few times. The chain couples TRBV7-9 to TRBJ1-1; maybe TRBD1 (6 bases). This CDR3 comprises 16 residues. Trimming shortened V by 1 base and J by 0 bases, and 12 bases separated the two germline ends. Germline CDR1 reads SEHNR; CDR2 reads FQNEAQ (reference sequence). The DNA of the CDR3 is TGTGCCAGCAGCTTAGGGACAGCTCCTATGAACACTGAAGCTTTCTTT. Amino acids: CASSLGTAPMNTEAFF.

This clone was seen more than once but under ten times. The chain uses TRBV30 and TRBJ2-3; D gene unclear. The CDR3 loop spans 12 amino acids. V was clipped by 3 bases and J by 5 bases, with 9 bases between them. Germline V gives CDR1 GTSNPN, CDR2 SVGIG (reference sequence). The CDR3 reads CAWSDLRDTQYF. The CDR3, as DNA: TGTGCCTGGAGCGACCTCCGAGATACGCAGTATTTT.

The chain carries TRBV7-9 and TRBJ2-7; D not resolved. Germline lookup yields CDR1 SEHNR and CDR2 FQNEAQ (reference sequence). Trimming stripped 5 bases from V and 4 bases from J, with 12 bases between. The CDR3 sequence is 13 residues long. Written as DNA, the CDR3 is TGTGCCAGCAGCCTTACCATATCGTACGAGCAGTACTTC. Protein sequence: CASSLTISYEQYF.

This clone ranks as medium-sized. J is TRBJ1-5 and V is TRBV16; maybe TRBD1 (6 bases). V shed 6 bases and J shed 9 bases, with 15 bases lying between them. The CDR3 sequence is 13 residues long. In germline, CDR1 is KGHSY, CDR2 FQNENV. CDR3 sequence reads: CASRQGPAGPQHF. The DNA of the CDR3 is TGTGCCAGCAGACAGGGCCCAGCAGGGCCCCAGCATTTT.

The J gene is TRBJ1-3, the V gene TRBV21-1; the table assigns TRBD1, which was not confirmed against the DNA. TRBV21-1 is a pseudogene segment. The CDR3 is 12 residues long. For the CDR3, the DNA is TGTGCCAGCAGACCAGGGGGAAACACCATATATTTT. Its translation: CASRPGGNTIYF.

Within the sample, this clone is medium-sized (0.01 to 0.1%). This chain links TRBV19 with TRBJ2-1, with D possibly TRBD2 on 6 matching bases. V was trimmed by 4 bases and J by 9 bases, leaving 13 bases between them. The CDR3 extends over 13 amino acids. The germline V gene has CDR1 LNHDA and CDR2 SQIVND (reference sequence). The CDR3 region is CASSSGLSGEQFF. In DNA form, the CDR3 reads TGTGCCAGTAGTAGCGGTCTTAGCGGTGAGCAGTTCTTC.

J is TRBJ2-7 and V is TRBV28; no reliable D call. Germline CDR1 is MDHEN and CDR2 is SYDVKM. The CDR3 covers 13 residues. Trimming removed 4 bases at V and 6 bases at J, with 13 bases between. For the CDR3, the DNA is TGTGCCAGCAGTTCATTCGCAAAAGGCGAGCAGTACTTC. Translation gives CASSSFAKGEQYF.

The chain combines TRBV4-3 with TRBJ2-7; the match to TRBD1 covers 10 bases. The germline V gene encodes CDR1 LGHNA and CDR2 YSLEER. The CDR3 totals 15 residues. V gave up 0 bases and J gave up 3 bases; unmatched junction bases: 2. The CDR3 nucleotides are TGCGCCAGCAGCCAAGAAGACAGGGGGCACTACGAGCAGTACTTC. The encoded protein is CASSQEDRGHYEQYF.

The chain joins TRBV2 to TRBJ1-4; D ambiguous. V was shortened by 3 bases and J by 5 bases, with 16 bases between the two germline ends. The germline V gene has CDR1 SNHLY and CDR2 FYNNEI. The CDR3 runs 16 residues. The CDR3 region has the DNA TGTGCCAGCAGTGATGGAGGAAGGGATTCAAATGAAAAACTGTTTTTT. It codes for CASSDGGRDSNEKLFF.

This clone showed up just a few times. Other DNA sequences in the same sample also yield this CDR3. The rearrangement uses TRBV7-9 and TRBJ1-1; D is uncertain. Trimming left V 5 bases short and J 8 bases short, with 9 bases between. The CDR3 covers 11 residues. In germline, CDR1 is SEHNR, CDR2 FQNEAQ (reference sequence). This CDR3 reads CASSRSLEAFF. CDR3 bases: TGTGCCAGCAGCCGGTCCCTCGAAGCTTTCTTT.

The V gene is TRBV5-5, the J gene TRBJ2-3; D might be TRBD2 (5 bases). Trimming cost V 4 bases and J 2 bases, with 14 bases left between them. The CDR3 runs 15 residues. Germline CDR1 SGHKS, CDR2 YYEKEE (reference sequence). CDR3 in amino acids: CASSPQRETTDTQYF. For the CDR3, the DNA is TGTGCCAGCAGCCCCCAGAGGGAGACCACAGATACGCAGTATTTT.

This clone is deemed medium-sized. The chain is built from TRBV19 and TRBJ1-2, with 9 nucleotides matching TRBD1. Trimming removed 7 bases from V and 5 bases from J; junction bases left unmatched: 17. This CDR3 region has 17 residues. The germline CDR1 and CDR2 sequences are LNHDA and SQIVND (reference sequence). The CDR3, as DNA: TGTGCCAGTAACTCGGGACAGGGCCGCCAGGTGGTTTATGGCTACACCTTC. This sequence encodes CASNSGQGRQVVYGYTF. Supplemented by reference TRBV19 and TRBJ1-2, the full variable domain reads DGGITQSPKYLFRKEGQNVTLSCEQNLNHDAMYWYRQDPGQGLRLIYYSQIVNDFQKGDIAEGYSVSREKKESFPLTVTSAQKNPTAFYLCASNSGQGRQVVYGYTFGSGTRLTVV.

This chain uses TRBV5-1 with TRBJ2-7, with a tentative D call TRBD2 (7 bases). With 4 bases removed from V and 2 bases from J, the gap between germline ends came to 19 bases. From germline, CDR1 is SGHRS and CDR2 YFSETQ. This CDR3 spans 16 amino acids. DNA for the CDR3: TGCGCCAGCAGCCGGGGGGCTACAGGATTCACCTACGAGCAGTACTTC. This sequence encodes CASSRGATGFTYEQYF.

The table lists this clone with a few counts. The gene calls are TRBV10-3 and TRBJ2-1, with 10 bases that match TRBD2. CDR3 length equals 15 residues. J was trimmed by 4 bases and V by 5 bases; bases with no gene match: 5. Germline-derived CDR1 and CDR2 are ENHRY and SYGVKD. This CDR3 reads CAISLSGGDYNEQFF. CDR3 nucleotides: TGTGCCATCAGTCTAAGCGGGGGGGATTACAATGAGCAGTTCTTC.

The chain has TRBV9 and TRBJ1-2; D unresolved. Trimming stripped 0 bases from V and 1 base from J, with 16 bases between. The CDR3 runs 17 residues. Germline CDR1 reads SGDLS; CDR2 reads YYNGEE. CDR3 bases: TGTGCCAGCAGCGTAGATCGCCAGGCCGCTCGTAACTATGGCTACACCTTC. Protein product: CASSVDRQAARNYGYTF. Drawing the rest from reference TRBV9 and TRBJ1-2, the complete variable domain is DSGVTQTPKHLITATGQRVTLRCSPRSGDLSVYWYQQSLDQGLQFLIQYYNGEERAKGNILERFSAQQFPDLHSELNLSSLELGDSALYFCASSVDRQAARNYGYTFGSGTRLTVV.

The chain has TRBV7-6 and TRBJ2-7; 8 nucleotides agree with TRBD2. The V segment lost 7 bases and the J segment 3 bases; nucleotides outside the gene matches: 11. Germline assignment: CDR1 SGHVS and CDR2 FNYEAQ. The CDR3 runs 15 residues. Written as DNA, the CDR3 is TGTGCCAGCACCCCCTCTAGCGGGTCCGGCTACGAGCAGTACTTC. Encoded protein: CASTPSSGSGYEQYF.